The rows below give T cell receptor beta chains drawn from one sample of a study of T-cell reconstitution after alpha-beta-depleted transplantation in children. TCRdb re-called the PCR reads with MiXCR, one entry per CDR3 protein. The sample has 420,000 or so distinct CDR3 sequences, about 11% seen once. The material was PBMCs from the stem cell graft donor, obtained from the stem cell graft. All receptors come from a human donor who donated a stem cell graft to a child with acute myeloid leukemia. The CDR3 runs from the conserved cysteine through the conserved F or W. Fields, in order: V gene, J gene, D gene, clone size, CDR3 protein, CDR3 DNA. A D gene is named only where the DNA matches it firmly. The listing skips clone size in some rows; elsewhere it reads once, few, many or a size class.

V: TRBV2
J: TRBJ1-2
D: TRBD1
size: .
CDR3: CASSEGQGLLYTF
DNA: TGTGCCAGCAGTGAAGGACAGGGCCTCCTCTACACCTTC

V: TRBV12-3/TRBV12-4
J: TRBJ2-3
D: TRBD2
size: many
CDR3: CASSTTSGESTDTQYF
DNA: TGTGCCAGCAGCACAACTAGCGGGGAAAGCACAGATACGCAGTATTTT

V: TRBV7-8
J: TRBJ2-1
D: .
size: few
CDR3: CASREPDSQSSYNEQFF
DNA: TGTGCCAGCAGGGAACCCGACTCCCAGAGCTCCTACAATGAGCAGTTCTTC

V: TRBV5-1
J: TRBJ1-1
D: .
size: .
CDR3: CASSLEEGGGSTEAFF
DNA: TGCGCCAGCAGCTTGGAGGAAGGGGGTGGAAGCACTGAAGCTTTCTTT

V: TRBV5-1
J: TRBJ1-6
D: TRBD1
size: many
CDR3: CASSFAATGQQSPLHF
DNA: TGCGCCAGCAGCTTCGCAGCCACGGGACAGCAATCACCCCTCCACTTT

V: TRBV20-1
J: TRBJ2-1
D: TRBD2
size: .
CDR3: CSATGTSGRGGEQFF
DNA: TGCAGTGCTACCGGGACTAGCGGGAGAGGAGGTGAGCAGTTCTTC

V: TRBV20-1
J: TRBJ1-5
D: .
size: .
CDR3: CSAREGNRLDQPQHF
DNA: TGCAGTGCTAGAGAAGGGAACAGGCTCGATCAGCCCCAGCATTTT

V: TRBV6-5
J: TRBJ2-7
D: .
size: .
CDR3: CASSYSGGEPYEQYF
DNA: TGTGCCAGCAGCTATAGCGGAGGGGAGCCCTACGAGCAGTACTTC

V: TRBV29-1
J: TRBJ2-4
D: .
size: .
CDR3: CSVAQGAKNIQYF
DNA: TGCAGCGTTGCCCAGGGAGCCAAAAACATTCAGTACTTC

V: TRBV7-3
J: TRBJ2-2
D: .
size: .
CDR3: CASSPFSGTGELFF
DNA: TGTGCCAGCAGCCCATTTTCTGGGACCGGGGAGCTGTTTTTT

V: TRBV20-1
J: TRBJ1-2
D: TRBD1
size: many
CDR3: CSAGPDRAYGYTF
DNA: TGCAGTGCTGGGCCGGACAGGGCCTATGGCTACACCTTC

V: TRBV7-8
J: TRBJ1-5
D: .
size: .
CDR3: CASSLDLRPQPQHF
DNA: TGTGCCAGCAGCTTAGACCTCCGGCCTCAGCCCCAGCATTTT

V: TRBV29-1
J: TRBJ2-1
D: .
size: few
CDR3: CSVQRRTYNEQFF
DNA: TGCAGCGTTCAACGGCGGACCTACAATGAGCAGTTCTTC

V: TRBV27
J: TRBJ2-1
D: TRBD1
size: many
CDR3: CASSTYRDRGYNEQFF
DNA: TGTGCCAGCAGTACCTACCGGGACAGGGGCTACAATGAGCAGTTCTTC

V: TRBV27
J: TRBJ1-1
D: TRBD1
size: few
CDR3: CASSPDRETTEAFF
DNA: TGTGCCAGCAGTCCCGACAGGGAAACCACTGAAGCTTTCTTT

V: TRBV6-2/TRBV6-3
J: TRBJ1-1
D: .
size: .
CDR3: CASSYSLSPPPNTEAFF
DNA: TGTGCCAGCAGTTACTCATTGAGTCCTCCTCCCAACACTGAAGCTTTCTTT

V: TRBV20-1
J: TRBJ2-2
D: TRBD1
size: .
CDR3: CSARVSGGGELFF
DNA: TGCAGTGCTAGAGTTTCAGGGGGCGGGGAGCTGTTTTTT

V: TRBV7-9
J: TRBJ2-2
D: TRBD2
size: .
CDR3: CASSPGLAGITGELFF
DNA: TGTGCCAGCAGCCCGGGACTAGCGGGGATCACCGGGGAGCTGTTTTTT

V: TRBV25-1
J: TRBJ2-5
D: TRBD1
size: many
CDR3: CASSEPGQVEETQYF
DNA: TGTGCCAGCAGTGAACCGGGACAGGTGGAAGAGACCCAGTACTTC

V: TRBV7-3
J: TRBJ1-2
D: TRBD1
size: once
CDR3: CASRDPGTGEGYTF
DNA: TGTGCCAGCAGAGACCCGGGGACAGGGGAAGGCTACACCTTC

V: TRBV10-3
J: TRBJ1-1
D: .
size: many
CDR3: CATSGGFYEAFF
DNA: TGTGCCACCAGTGGGGGTTTCTATGAAGCTTTCTTT

V: TRBV6-6
J: TRBJ1-5
D: .
size: .
CDR3: CASSRNGNQPQHF
DNA: TGTGCCAGCTCGAGGAACGGTAATCAGCCCCAGCATTTT

V: TRBV11-2
J: TRBJ2-3
D: .
size: few
CDR3: CASSVDRSRRFRTDTQYF
DNA: TGTGCCAGCAGCGTCGACAGAAGCAGGAGATTTCGCACAGATACGCAGTATTTT

V: TRBV7-3
J: TRBJ2-2
D: TRBD1
size: .
CDR3: CASSQGASPGELFF
DNA: TGTGCCAGCAGCCAGGGGGCTAGCCCCGGGGAGCTGTTTTTT

V: TRBV25-1
J: TRBJ1-1
D: .
size: .
CDR3: CASRVVNEAFF
DNA: TGTGCCAGCAGGGTAGTAAATGAAGCTTTCTTT

V: TRBV9
J: TRBJ1-5
D: .
size: few
CDR3: CASSYRDNQPQHF
DNA: TGTGCCAGCAGCTACAGGGACAATCAGCCCCAGCATTTT

V: TRBV4-2
J: TRBJ2-1
D: .
size: few
CDR3: CASSPKYPRDPLRVNSYNEQFF
DNA: TGTGCCAGCAGCCCTAAGTACCCCCGGGACCCTCTAAGGGTAAACTCCTACAATGAGCAGTTCTTC

V: TRBV11-1
J: TRBJ1-4
D: .
size: .
CDR3: CASSSLESDSFYEKLFF
DNA: TGTGCCAGCAGCTCCCTAGAGTCTGACAGCTTTTATGAAAAACTGTTTTTT

V: TRBV6-5
J: TRBJ2-2
D: .
size: few
CDR3: CASSYSKAHRNPGELFF
DNA: TGTGCCAGCAGTTACTCGAAGGCGCACCGTAATCCCGGGGAGCTGTTTTTT

V: TRBV13
J: TRBJ1-4
D: TRBD1
size: many
CDR3: CASSRGTGGEKLFF
DNA: TGTGCCAGCAGTCGGGGGACAGGGGGTGAAAAACTGTTTTTT

V: TRBV25-1
J: TRBJ2-1
D: TRBD2
size: .
CDR3: CASSKAGSLGEQFF
DNA: TGTGCCAGCAGTAAAGCGGGGTCTTTAGGGGAGCAGTTCTTC

V: TRBV27
J: TRBJ2-7
D: .
size: .
CDR3: CASSLRGEIGGLYF
DNA: TGTGCCAGCAGTCTTCGAGGAGAAATCGGGGGGCTGTACTTC

V: TRBV5-1
J: TRBJ2-7
D: TRBD2
size: .
CDR3: CASSSTSASYEQYF
DNA: TGCGCCAGCAGCTCTACTAGCGCTTCCTACGAGCAGTACTTC

V: TRBV20-1
J: TRBJ2-5
D: TRBD1
size: .
CDR3: CSARRAGGAQTQYF
DNA: TGCAGTGCTAGAAGGGCAGGGGGCGCGCAGACCCAGTACTTC

V: TRBV2
J: TRBJ2-2
D: .
size: .
CDR3: CASARFGAGNTGELFF
DNA: TGTGCCAGCGCTCGTTTTGGAGCGGGGAACACCGGGGAGCTGTTTTTT

V: TRBV20-1
J: TRBJ2-7
D: .
size: few
CDR3: CSARLPSASYEQYF
DNA: TGCAGTGCTAGACTCCCTAGCGCCTCCTACGAGCAGTACTTC